The 17 T cell receptor beta chains below were found in one sample sequenced in a study of shared clonotypes between healthy human individuals. The table came from immunoSEQ multiplex PCR; TCRdb's copy has only in-frame clones and leaves some out. The sample has about 2 million clones; over 85% are singletons. The sample consisted of naive CD4+ T cells sorted from blood. Subset specified: CD45RA+ positively selected. The source is a man younger than 35 in good health.

The chain joins TRBV5-1 to TRBJ1-4; D call uncertain. This CDR3 is 13 amino acids long. Trimming left V 4 bases short and J 3 bases short, with 7 bases between. Per the germline V gene, CDR1 is SGHRS and CDR2 is YFSETQ. CDR3 nucleotide sequence: TGCGCCAGCAGCCCCGCGGCTAATGAAAAACTGTTTTTT. The encoded protein is CASSPAANEKLFF. Combining the CDR3 with reference TRBV5-1 and TRBJ1-4 gives the whole variable domain KAGVTQTPRYLIKTRGQQVTLSCSPISGHRSVSWYQQTPGQGLQFLFEYFSETQRNKGNFPGRFSGRQFSNSRSEMNVSTLELGDSALYLCASSPAANEKLFFGSGTQLSVL.

This chain links TRBV7-9 with TRBJ2-7; D gene unclear. This CDR3 contains 14 residues. The ends were cut back, 0 bases at V and 0 bases at J, with 6 bases in the middle. Germline V gene data show CDR1 as SEHNR and CDR2 as FQNEAQ (reference sequence). The CDR3 DNA sequence: TGTGCCAGCAGCTTAGCGGTGCCCTCCTACGAGCAGTACTTC. Its protein product is CASSLAVPSYEQYF.

The CDR3 DNA is TGTGCCAGTAGTACTTACGGGACGGAGGGTTCACCCCTCCACTTT. This sequence encodes CASSTYGTEGSPLHF. The chain joins TRBV19 to TRBJ1-6, with D possibly matching TRBD1 (5 bases). V was clipped by 4 bases and J by 9 bases, with 16 bases between them. The CDR3 covers 15 residues. CDR1 and CDR2 from the germline V gene are LNHDA and SQIVND (reference sequence).

This clone was counted a single time. V and J are TRBV6-6 and TRBJ1-3; weak D call: TRBD1 (5 bases). Per germline, CDR1 MNHNY and CDR2 SVGAGI (reference sequence). V shed 5 bases and J shed 0 bases, with 11 bases lying between them. The CDR3 spans 15 residues. CDR3 nucleotides: TGTGCCAGCAGTGCGGACACCTCCTCTGGAAACACCATATATTTT. The encoded protein is CASSADTSSGNTIYF.

V is TRBV19 and J is TRBJ2-5, with 9 bases aligning to TRBD1. The CDR3 contains 13 residues. The V segment lost 3 bases and the J segment 9 bases; nucleotides outside the gene matches: 5. The germline V gene has CDR1 LNHDA and CDR2 SQIVND (reference sequence). The CDR3 protein is CASSIDRGSAQYF. The CDR3 DNA reads TGTGCCAGTAGTATTGACAGGGGGTCTGCCCAGTACTTC.

The chain has TRBV10-3 and TRBJ1-1; possible D gene TRBD1, 5 bases. V lost 9 bases and J lost 1, with 12 bases in between. The CDR3 runs 13 residues. Germline V lookup: CDR1 ENHRY, CDR2 SYGVKD. CDR3 bases: TGTGCCATTGGGACGCGACAGAACACTGAAGCTTTCTTT. Its translation is CAIGTRQNTEAFF.

V and J are TRBV27 and TRBJ2-6, with no clear D. Germline assignment: CDR1 MNHEY and CDR2 SMNVEV (reference sequence). CDR3 length: 13 residues. The V and J ends lost 2 bases and 5 bases respectively, with 4 bases between them. CDR3 coding DNA: TGTGCCAGCAGTTTAAGCTGGGCCAACGTCCTGACTTTC. Its translation is CASSLSWANVLTF.

The chain links TRBV11-2 to TRBJ1-1; no firm D call. The CDR3 runs 12 residues. With 0 bases removed from V and 11 bases from J, the gap between germline ends came to 10 bases. Germline lookup yields CDR1 SGHAT and CDR2 FQNNGV. CDR3 sequence: CASSLDWGFAFF. The CDR3 DNA is TGTGCCAGCAGCTTAGATTGGGGATTTGCTTTCTTT.

The count of this clone is one. The chain joins TRBV21-1 to TRBJ1-6. TRBV21-1 is labeled a pseudogene. The length of the CDR3 is 18 residues. CDR3 loop: CASNPGPPLGAYNSPLHF. CDR3 sequence (DNA): TGTGCCAGCAACCCGGGTCCCCCCCTTGGGGCCTATAATTCACCCCTCCACTTT.

The genes are TRBV7-2 and TRBJ2-7; D is unclear. The CDR3 is 15 amino acids. Trimming cost V 1 base and J 0 bases, with 10 bases left between them. Germline V gives CDR1 SGHTA, CDR2 FQGNSA. The CDR3 DNA is TGTGCCAGCAGCTTAGATGGCGGAAGCTCCTACGAGCAGTACTTC. Amino acid sequence: CASSLDGGSSYEQYF.

The rearrangement joins TRBV20-1 to TRBJ1-2, with D unclear. The CDR3 is 11 amino acids. V lost 6 bases and J lost 3, with 8 bases in between. Germline lookup yields CDR1 DFQATT and CDR2 SNEGSKA (reference sequence). CDR3 loop: CSAQADYGYTF. In DNA, the CDR3 is TGCAGTGCCCAGGCAGACTATGGCTACACCTTC.

The V gene is TRBV19, the J gene TRBJ1-5; D unresolved. CDR1 LNHDA and CDR2 SQIVND come from the germline V gene (reference sequence). This CDR3 contains 14 residues. With 5 bases removed from V and 2 bases from J, the gap between germline ends came to 10 bases. In DNA, the CDR3 is TGTGCCAGTAGTGGCCGGGAAGGCAATCAGCCCCAGCATTTT. This sequence encodes CASSGREGNQPQHF.

This clone turned up a few times. This sequence joins TRBV6-5 and TRBJ1-6; a possible D gene is TRBD1 (5 bases). CDR1 and CDR2 (germline): MNHEY, SVGAGI. The CDR3 consists of 16 residues. The V end lost 2 bases, the J end lost 10 bases, and 18 bases lay between the germline ends. The CDR3 reads CASSYQSGPAGSPLHF. Here the CDR3 DNA reads TGTGCCAGCAGTTACCAGTCAGGGCCGGCAGGGTCACCCCTCCACTTT.

The V and J genes are TRBV7-9 and TRBJ2-5, with 10 bases that match TRBD2. Germline CDR1 reads SEHNR; CDR2 reads FQNEAQ (reference sequence). The CDR3 covers 15 residues. Trimming cost V 5 bases and J 5 bases; bases outside gene matches: 8. CDR3 in amino acids: CASSESGLATETQYF. The CDR3 nucleotides read TGTGCCAGCAGCGAATCGGGACTAGCGACGGAGACCCAGTACTTC.

The count of this clone is one. Relative to the germline gene, one junction end is altered; a read error may explain this. The chain combines TRBV29-1 with TRBJ2-1; 8 positions match TRBD1. CDR1 and CDR2 (germline): SQVTM, ANQGSEA. The CDR3 runs 15 residues. The CDR3 reads CSVEGDRDRYNEQFF. The CDR3 coding sequence is TGCAGCGTCGAAGGAGACCGGGACAGGTACAATGAGCAGTTCTTC.

The V and J genes are TRBV5-5 and TRBJ2-1; no reliable D call. V was clipped by 4 bases and J by 4 bases, with 12 bases between them. There are 14 residues in the CDR3. Germline V CDR1 and CDR2: SGHKS, YYEKEE (reference sequence). The CDR3 is CASSPEDRYNEQFF. The DNA for the CDR3 is TGTGCCAGCAGCCCAGAGGACCGTTACAATGAGCAGTTCTTC.

The V call is TRBV10-3, the J call TRBJ2-1; D is ambiguous. V was clipped by 7 bases and J by 3 bases, with 16 bases between them. The CDR3 contains 15 residues. Germline CDR1 and CDR2: ENHRY and SYGVKD. For the CDR3, the DNA is TGTGCCATCACTCGAACGATACAACTCTACAATGAGCAGTTCTTC. Residues: CAITRTIQLYNEQFF.